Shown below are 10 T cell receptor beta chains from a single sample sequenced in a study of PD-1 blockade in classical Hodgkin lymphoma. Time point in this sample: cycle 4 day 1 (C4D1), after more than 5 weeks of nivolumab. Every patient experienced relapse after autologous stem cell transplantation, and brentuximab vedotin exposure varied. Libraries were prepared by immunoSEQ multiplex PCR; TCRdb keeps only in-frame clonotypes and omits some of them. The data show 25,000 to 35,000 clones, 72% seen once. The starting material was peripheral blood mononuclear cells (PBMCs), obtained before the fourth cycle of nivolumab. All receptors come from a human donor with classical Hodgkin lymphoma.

CDR3 DNA sequence: TGTGCCAGCAGCTATGAAGGGGTGGAGGACGAGCAGTACTTC. The encoded protein is CASSYEGVEDEQYF. The chain carries TRBV5-5 and TRBJ2-7; tentatively, D is TRBD1 or TRBD2 (5 bases each). The CDR3 consists of 14 residues. Per germline, CDR1 SGHKS and CDR2 YYEKEE (reference sequence). V was shortened by 3 bases and J by 5 bases, with 15 bases between the two germline ends.

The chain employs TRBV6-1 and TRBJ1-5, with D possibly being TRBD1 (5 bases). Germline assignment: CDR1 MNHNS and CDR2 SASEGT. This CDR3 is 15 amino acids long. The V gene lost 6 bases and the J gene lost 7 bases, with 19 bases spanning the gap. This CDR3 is CASRAGLPRGQPQHF. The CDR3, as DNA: TGTGCCAGCAGGGCGGGACTCCCTCGGGGGCAGCCCCAGCATTTT.

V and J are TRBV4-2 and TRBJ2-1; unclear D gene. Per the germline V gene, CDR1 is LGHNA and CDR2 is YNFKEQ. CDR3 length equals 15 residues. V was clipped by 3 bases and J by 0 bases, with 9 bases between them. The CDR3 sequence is CASSQSQLSYNEQFF. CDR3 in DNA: TGTGCCAGCAGCCAGTCCCAGCTCTCCTACAATGAGCAGTTCTTC.

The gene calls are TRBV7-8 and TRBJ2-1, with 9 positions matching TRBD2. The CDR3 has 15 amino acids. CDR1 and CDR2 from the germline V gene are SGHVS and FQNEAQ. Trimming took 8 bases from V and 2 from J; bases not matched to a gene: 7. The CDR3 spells CASRYAGGTYNEQFF. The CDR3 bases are TGTGCCAGCCGTTATGCGGGGGGGACCTACAATGAGCAGTTCTTC.

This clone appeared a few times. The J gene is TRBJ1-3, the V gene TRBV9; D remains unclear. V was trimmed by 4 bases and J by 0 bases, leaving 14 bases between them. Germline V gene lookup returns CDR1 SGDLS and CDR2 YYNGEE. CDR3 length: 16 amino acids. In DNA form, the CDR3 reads TGTGCCAGCAGCTATAATTCGGCTGTCTCTGGAAACACCATATATTTT. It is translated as CASSYNSAVSGNTIYF.

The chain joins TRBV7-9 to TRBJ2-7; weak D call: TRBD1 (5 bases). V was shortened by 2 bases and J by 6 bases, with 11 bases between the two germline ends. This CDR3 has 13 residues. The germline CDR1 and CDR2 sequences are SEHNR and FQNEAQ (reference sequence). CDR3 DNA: TGTGCCAGCAGCTTACTCCAGGGTGGCGAGCAGTACTTC. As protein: CASSLLQGGEQYF.

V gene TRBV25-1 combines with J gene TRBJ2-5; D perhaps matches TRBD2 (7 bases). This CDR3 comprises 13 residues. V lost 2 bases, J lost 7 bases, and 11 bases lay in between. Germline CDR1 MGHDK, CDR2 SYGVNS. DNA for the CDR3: TGTGCCAGCAGTGAAAGGGGGGGAGGGACCCAGTACTTC. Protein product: CASSERGGGTQYF.

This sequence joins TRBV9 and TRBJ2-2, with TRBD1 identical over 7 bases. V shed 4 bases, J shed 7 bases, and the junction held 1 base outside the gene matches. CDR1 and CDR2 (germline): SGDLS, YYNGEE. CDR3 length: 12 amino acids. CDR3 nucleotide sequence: TGTGCCAGCAGCTCAGGGGGCGGGGAGCTGTTTTTT. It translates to CASSSGGGELFF.

The CDR3 sequence is CSVEDGYTQYF. DNA of the CDR3: TGCAGCGTTGAAGATGGTTATACGCAGTATTTT. This chain connects TRBV29-1 to TRBJ2-3; D gene ambiguous. CDR3 length: 11 amino acids. The V and J ends lost 0 bases and 7 bases respectively, with 5 bases between them. Germline V gene sequence: CDR1 SQVTM, CDR2 ANQGSEA.

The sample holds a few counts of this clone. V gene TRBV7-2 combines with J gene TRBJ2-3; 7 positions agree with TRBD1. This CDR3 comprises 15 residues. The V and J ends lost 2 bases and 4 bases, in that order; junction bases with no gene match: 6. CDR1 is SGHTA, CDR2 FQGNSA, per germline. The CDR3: CASSLSGGNADTQYF. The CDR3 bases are TGTGCCAGCAGCTTATCAGGGGGAAACGCAGATACGCAGTATTTT.